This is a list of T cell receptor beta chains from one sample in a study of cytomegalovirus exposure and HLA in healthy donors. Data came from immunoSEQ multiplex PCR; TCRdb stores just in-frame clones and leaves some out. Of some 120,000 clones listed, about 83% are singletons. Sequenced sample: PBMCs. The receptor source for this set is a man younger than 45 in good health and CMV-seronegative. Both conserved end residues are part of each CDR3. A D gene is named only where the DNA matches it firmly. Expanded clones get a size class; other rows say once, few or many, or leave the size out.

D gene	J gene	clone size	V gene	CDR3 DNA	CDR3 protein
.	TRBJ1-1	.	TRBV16	TGTGCCAGCAGCAAAACAGGGATGGAAGCTTTCTTT	CASSKTGMEAFF
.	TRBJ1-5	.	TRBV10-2	TGCGCCAGCAGTGAGTCGTTACACAGCAATCAGCCCCAGCATTTT	CASSESLHSNQPQHF
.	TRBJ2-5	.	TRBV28	TGTGCCAGCAGTTTATTGAGGAAGACCCAGTACTTC	CASSLLRKTQYF
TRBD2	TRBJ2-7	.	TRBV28	TGTGCCAGCAGTTTGGGGACTACCTACGTTGAGCAGTACTTC	CASSLGTTYVEQYF
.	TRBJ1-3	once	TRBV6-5	TGTGCCAGCAGTTACTCTCGCCTCAGCTCTGGAAACACCATATATTTT	CASSYSRLSSGNTIYF
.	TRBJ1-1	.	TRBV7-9	TGTGCCAGCAGCCTTACAGGGAACACTGAAGCTTTCTTT	CASSLTGNTEAFF
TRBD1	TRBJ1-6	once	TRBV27	TGTGCCAGCAGACCTAGACAGGGCTTCAATTCACCCCTCCACTTT	CASRPRQGFNSPLHF
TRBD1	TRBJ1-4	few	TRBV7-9	TGTGCCAGCAGCCTGAGACAGGGTGAGGAAAAACTGTTTTTT	CASSLRQGEEKLFF
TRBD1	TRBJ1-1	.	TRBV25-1	TGTGCCAGCAGAGCAGTAGGGACAGCGAACACTGAAGCTTTCTTT	CASRAVGTANTEAFF
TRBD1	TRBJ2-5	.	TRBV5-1	TGCGCCAGCAGTCCGACAGGGGGAAGAGGAGAGACCCAGTACTTC	CASSPTGGRGETQYF
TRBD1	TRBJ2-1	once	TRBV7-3	TGTGCCAGCAGCTTAAGTAGGGTGGACAGGTCTATCTCCTACAATGAGCAGTTCTTC	CASSLSRVDRSISYNEQFF
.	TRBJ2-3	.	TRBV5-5	TGTGCCAGCAGCTTGGAGCCGGGTAGCACAGATACGCAGTATTTT	CASSLEPGSTDTQYF
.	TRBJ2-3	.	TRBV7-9	TGTGCCAGCAGTGCAGGGAATTTGCCAGATACGCAGTATTTT	CASSAGNLPDTQYF
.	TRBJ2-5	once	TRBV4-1	TGCGCCAGCAGCCAAGCTTCTGAGACCCAGTACTTC	CASSQASETQYF
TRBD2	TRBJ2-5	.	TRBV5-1	TGCGTCAGCAGCCTGGGGACTAGCGGAAAAGAGACCCAGTACTTC	CVSSLGTSGKETQYF
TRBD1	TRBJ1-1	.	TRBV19	TGTGCCAGTAGAGACGGACAGGTTAAAATGGCTGAAGCTTTCTTT	CASRDGQVKMAEAFF
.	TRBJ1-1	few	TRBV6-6	TGTGCCAGCAAACCAGGGAAGAACACTGAAGCTTTCTTT	CASKPGKNTEAFF
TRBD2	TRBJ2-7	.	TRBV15	TGTGCCACCAGCAGAGTGGGAGCGGGGACGGCGTCCTACGAGCAGTACTTC	CATSRVGAGTASYEQYF
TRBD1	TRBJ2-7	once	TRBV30	TGTGCCAGAACCGGGACAGGTTACGAGCAGTACTTC	CARTGTGYEQYF
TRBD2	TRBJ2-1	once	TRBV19	TGTGCCAGTAGTGCCCTCCCCCCCGTGAGCGGGAGTAGCTATGAGCAGTTCTTC	CASSALPPVSGSSYEQFF
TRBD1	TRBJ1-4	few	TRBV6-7	TGTGCCAGCAGTTACTCACTTCGGGACAGATCTATGGAGGTAAATGAAAAACTGTTTTTT	CASSYSLRDRSMEVNEKLFF
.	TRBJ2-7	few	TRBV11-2	TGTGCCAGCAGACTTTTACAGGGTTCCCACGAGCAGTACTTC	CASRLLQGSHEQYF
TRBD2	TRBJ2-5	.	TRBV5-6	TGTGCCAGCAGCTTGGTTCTAGCGGGAGGCCAGGGGGAGACCCAGTACTTC	CASSLVLAGGQGETQYF
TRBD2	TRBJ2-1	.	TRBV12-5	TGTGCTAGTGGTTTGGTGACTAGCGGGGGCAATGAGCAGTTCTTC	CASGLVTSGGNEQFF
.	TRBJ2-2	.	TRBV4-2	TGTGCCAGCAGCCAGCCGGTCTCCAACACCGGGGAGCTGTTTTTT	CASSQPVSNTGELFF
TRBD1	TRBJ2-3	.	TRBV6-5	TGTGCCAGCAGAGAGGGACAGGGGATCGGTACGCAGTATTTT	CASREGQGIGTQYF
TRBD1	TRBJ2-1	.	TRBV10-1	TGCGCCAGCAGTAGGACAGGGGTCCAGGGAGTTCCTGAGCAGTTCTTC	CASSRTGVQGVPEQFF
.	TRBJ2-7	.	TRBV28	TGTGCCAGCGCCCTGGGCCCCCGCGAGCAGTACTTC	CASALGPREQYF
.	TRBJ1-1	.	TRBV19	TGTGCCAGCTCTCAGTTGGGGGGGGGCGCTGAAGCTTTCTTT	CASSQLGGGAEAFF
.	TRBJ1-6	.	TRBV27	TGTGCCAGCAGCCCCGAAGGGAGCTCCTATAATTCACCCCTCCACTTT	CASSPEGSSYNSPLHF
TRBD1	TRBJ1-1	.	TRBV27	TGTGCCAGCAGTTTACCTGGACAGGGGGCCTCTGAAGCTTTCTTT	CASSLPGQGASEAFF
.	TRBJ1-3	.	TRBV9	TGTGCCAGCAGCGCCGACAGGTCCCTCTCTGGAAACACCATATATTTT	CASSADRSLSGNTIYF
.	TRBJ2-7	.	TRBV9	TGTGCCAGCAGCGTGTCAACGTCCGGGACTCCTGTCTACGAGCAGTACTTC	CASSVSTSGTPVYEQYF
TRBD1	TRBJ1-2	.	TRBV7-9	TGTGCCAGCAGCAGTACGGACAGGAACTATGGCTACACCTTC	CASSSTDRNYGYTF
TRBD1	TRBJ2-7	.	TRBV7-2	TGTGCCAGCAGCTTATCCCCCGGGGTGGGCAGGACAGGGGGCCACGAGCAGTACTTC	CASSLSPGVGRTGGHEQYF
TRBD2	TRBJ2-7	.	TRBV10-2	TGCGCCAGCAGGAATAGCGGGAGGGCCCTCTACGAGCAGTACTTC	CASRNSGRALYEQYF
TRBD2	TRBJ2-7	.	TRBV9	TGTGCCAGCAGCGCGACTAGCGGTGCAACCTACGAGCAGTACTTC	CASSATSGATYEQYF
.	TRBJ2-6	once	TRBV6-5	TGTGCCAGCAGACAGGCCTCTGGGGCCAACGTCCTGACTTTC	CASRQASGANVLTF
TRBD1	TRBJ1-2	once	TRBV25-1	TGTGCCAGCAGTGGACAGGGTTTAGGCTATGGCTACACCTTC	CASSGQGLGYGYTF
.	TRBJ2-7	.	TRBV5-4	TGTGCCAGCAGCTTGGGGGGCCTAGGGAGGTCCTACGAGCAGTACTTC	CASSLGGLGRSYEQYF
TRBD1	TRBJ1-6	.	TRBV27	TGTGCCAGCACCCACACAGGGGGCGGTTCACCCCTCCACTTT	CASTHTGGGSPLHF
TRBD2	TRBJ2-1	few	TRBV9	TGTGCCAGCAGCGTAGCAGCGGGAGTCTACAATGAGCAGTTCTTC	CASSVAAGVYNEQFF
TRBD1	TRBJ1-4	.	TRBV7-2	TGTGCCAGCAGCGAGACAGGGGCAACTAATGAAAAACTGTTTTTT	CASSETGATNEKLFF
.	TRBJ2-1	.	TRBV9	TGTGCCAGCAGCGCAGGACAGATCGGCGATGAGCAGTTCTTC	CASSAGQIGDEQFF
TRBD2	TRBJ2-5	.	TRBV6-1	TGTGCCAGCTGGACTAGCGGTCAAGAGACCCAGTACTTC	CASWTSGQETQYF
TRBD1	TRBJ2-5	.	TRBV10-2	TGCGCCAGCAGTGAGGCTTGGGACAGCCAAGAGACCCAGTACTTC	CASSEAWDSQETQYF
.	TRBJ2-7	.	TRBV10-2	TGCGCCAGCAGACAGGGATCCTACGAGCAGTACTTC	CASRQGSYEQYF
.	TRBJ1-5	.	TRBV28	TGTGCCAGCAGTGGGGGGGAATTCCTTGTCGGTCAGCCCCAGCATTTT	CASSGGEFLVGQPQHF
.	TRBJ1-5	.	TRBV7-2	TGTGCCAGCAGCTTAGCCCTTAGCAATCAGCCCCAGCATTTT	CASSLALSNQPQHF
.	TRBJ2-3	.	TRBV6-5	TGTGCCAGCAGTTACTCAGTGACAGCAGATACGCAGTATTTT	CASSYSVTADTQYF
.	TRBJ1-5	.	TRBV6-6	TGTGCCAGCAGTACGGGGTCTATTGGCAATCAGCCCCAGCATTTT	CASSTGSIGNQPQHF
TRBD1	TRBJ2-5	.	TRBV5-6	TGTGCCAGCAGCTTGGAGGTTGACAGGGGTCTACTCCAAGAGACCCAGTACTTC	CASSLEVDRGLLQETQYF
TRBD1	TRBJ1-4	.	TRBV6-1	TGTGCCAGCAGTGAAGCGCAAGGGACAGGGCATGAAAAACTGTTTTTT	CASSEAQGTGHEKLFF
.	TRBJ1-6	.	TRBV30	TGTGCCTGGAGAAGAGACAGCCTATATAATTCACCCCTCCACTTT	CAWRRDSLYNSPLHF
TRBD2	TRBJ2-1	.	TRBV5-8	TGTGCCAGCAGCTTCCCGACGACTAGCGGGGGATACAATGAGCAGTTCTTC	CASSFPTTSGGYNEQFF